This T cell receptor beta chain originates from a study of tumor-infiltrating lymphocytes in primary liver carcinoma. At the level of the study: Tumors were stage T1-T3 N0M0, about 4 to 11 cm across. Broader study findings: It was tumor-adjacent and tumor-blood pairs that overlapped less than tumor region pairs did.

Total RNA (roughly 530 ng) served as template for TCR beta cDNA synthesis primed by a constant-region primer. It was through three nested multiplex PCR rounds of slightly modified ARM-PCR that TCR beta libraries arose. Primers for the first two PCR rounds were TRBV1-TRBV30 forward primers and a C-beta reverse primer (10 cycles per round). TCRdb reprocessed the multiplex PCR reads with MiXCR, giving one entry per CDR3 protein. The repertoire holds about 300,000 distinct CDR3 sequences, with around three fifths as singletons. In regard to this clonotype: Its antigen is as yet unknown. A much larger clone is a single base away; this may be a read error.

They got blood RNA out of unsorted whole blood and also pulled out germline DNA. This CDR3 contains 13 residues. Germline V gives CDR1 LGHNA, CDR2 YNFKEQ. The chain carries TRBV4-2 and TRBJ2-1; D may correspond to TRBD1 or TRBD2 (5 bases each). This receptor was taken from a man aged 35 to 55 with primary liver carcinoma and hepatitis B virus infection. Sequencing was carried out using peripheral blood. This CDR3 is CDSSRDLRDEQFF. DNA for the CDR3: TGTGACAGCAGCCGGGACCTCCGCGATGAGCAGTTCTTC.